The 12 T cell receptor beta chains reported below all come from one sample, sequenced in a study of blood T cell repertoires in COVID-19. The method was immunoSEQ multiplex PCR; TCRdb's version includes in-frame clones alone and lacks a portion of them. In the table there are 30,000 to 35,000 clones, approximately 83% of which are singletons. Input material: peripheral blood. The receptors come from a man in his fifties or sixties with acute or convalescent COVID-19.

This clone was recorded a few times. The rearrangement uses TRBV7-6 and TRBJ1-3; TRBD1 matches 7 bases. The CDR3 has 16 amino acids. Per the germline V gene, CDR1 is SGHVS and CDR2 is FNYEAQ. The V gene end was trimmed by 0 bases and the J gene end by 0 bases; junction bases not matched to a gene: 2. CDR3 region: CASSLARDSSGNTIYF. The CDR3 region has the DNA TGTGCCAGCAGCTTAGCGCGGGACAGCTCTGGAAACACCATATATTTT.

Only a few counts were recorded for this clone. V usage is TRBV5-6 and J usage is TRBJ1-2, with 8 bases matching TRBD1. The CDR3 is 16 amino acids. Germline V gene lookup returns CDR1 SGHDT and CDR2 YYEEEE. Trimming took 0 bases from V and 6 from J; bases not matched to a gene: 10. This CDR3 is CASSLAIHRGKNGYTF. CDR3 in DNA: TGTGCCAGCAGCTTGGCCATCCACAGGGGGAAAAATGGCTACACCTTC.

This CDR3 is CASAPQAHSNQPQHF. Written as DNA, the CDR3 is TGTGCCAGCGCCCCACAGGCCCATAGCAATCAGCCCCAGCATTTT. The genes are TRBV27 and TRBJ1-5; tentatively, D is TRBD1 (5 bases). The CDR3 runs 15 residues. The germline V gene has CDR1 MNHEY and CDR2 SMNVEV (reference sequence). Trimming left V 8 bases short and J 0 bases short, with 14 bases between.

By share, this clone ranks as medium-sized (0.01 to 0.1%). This rearrangement joins TRBV29-1 to TRBJ2-7, with a tentative D call TRBD2 (6 bases). V was clipped by 4 bases and J by 5 bases, with 15 bases between them. The length of the CDR3 is 13 residues. The germline V gene has CDR1 SQVTM and CDR2 ANQGSEA. The CDR3 DNA is TGCAGCGTTGGGGGGACTGGAGGTGACGAGCAGTACTTC. As protein: CSVGGTGGDEQYF.

The V call is TRBV27, the J call TRBJ2-2; 10 nucleotides agree with TRBD2. This CDR3 region has 21 residues. Losses at the gene ends were 11 bases for V and 0 bases for J; bases not matched to a gene: 24. From germline, CDR1 is MNHEY and CDR2 SMNVEV (reference sequence). The CDR3 DNA reads as TGTGCCCCAGCATTTAGGCGTTCTAGCGGGGGACTCTCTACGAACACCGGGGAGCTGTTTTTT. Its protein is CAPAFRRSSGGLSTNTGELFF.

This clone was detected only a few times. The DNA of the CDR3 is TGCGCCAGCAGCACACGACAGGGTTGGGGCGAGCAGTACTTC. Encoded protein: CASSTRQGWGEQYF. The V and J genes are TRBV4-1 and TRBJ2-7; 7 bases are a match to TRBD1. The CDR3 extends over 14 amino acids. The V segment lost 5 bases and the J segment 6 bases; nucleotides outside the gene matches: 10. Germline V lookup: CDR1 MGHRA, CDR2 YSYEKL.

This clone appeared a few times. V and J are TRBV19 and TRBJ1-5; D ambiguous. The CDR3 loop spans 14 amino acids. CDR1 is LNHDA, CDR2 SQIVND, per germline (reference sequence). V lost 0 bases, J lost 4 bases, and 7 bases lay in between. CDR3 residues: CASSIEWRNQPQHF. The CDR3 bases are TGTGCCAGTAGTATAGAGTGGAGAAATCAGCCCCAGCATTTT.

The V call is TRBV6-2 or TRBV6-3, the J call TRBJ2-5; TRBD2 matches 7 bases. Germline trimming cut 0 bases from V and 4 bases from J; bases unmatched to any gene: 8. Germline assignment: CDR1 MNHEY and CDR2 SVGEGT. CDR3 length equals 16 residues. The CDR3 region has the DNA TGTGCCAGCAGTTACTCTGCGCGGGAGAGGAGAGAGACCCAGTACTTC. It is translated as CASSYSARERRETQYF.

The chain joins TRBV6-2 or TRBV6-3 to TRBJ2-7; the match to TRBD2 covers 12 bases. The CDR3 is 14 residues long. Unmatched junction bases numbered 1, after V lost 4 bases and J lost 3 bases. Germline CDR1 and CDR2: MNHEY and SVGEGT. CDR3 amino acids: CASSWTSGVYEQYF. In nucleotides, the CDR3 is TGTGCCAGCAGTTGGACTAGCGGGGTCTACGAGCAGTACTTC.

The chain combines TRBV27 with TRBJ2-1; no firm D call. Germline CDR1 reads MNHEY; CDR2 reads SMNVEV (reference sequence). This CDR3 region has 15 residues. Between the trimmed V and J ends, which lost 4 bases and 6 bases, there was a span of 16 bases. CDR3 DNA sequence: TGTGCCAGCAGTTGGGCCCCTTCAAGGCTCAATGAGCAGTTCTTC. It is translated as CASSWAPSRLNEQFF.

The V and J genes are TRBV20-1 and TRBJ1-3; 9 nucleotides agree with TRBD1. The CDR3 is 16 residues long. The junction had 10 bases not matched to a gene; V was cut back by 3 bases and J by 4 bases. Looked up from germline, CDR1 is DFQATT and CDR2 is SNEGSKA (reference sequence). The CDR3 region is CSASPSDRGGGNTIYF. The CDR3 DNA is TGCAGTGCTAGTCCTTCGGACAGGGGAGGCGGAAACACCATATATTTT.

The rearrangement links TRBV25-1 to TRBJ2-7; TRBD1 is a possible D gene (6 bases). Germline V gene sequence: CDR1 MGHDK, CDR2 SYGVNS. Trimming shortened V by 11 bases and J by 12 bases, and 14 bases separated the two germline ends. The CDR3 extends over 9 amino acids. The CDR3, as DNA: TGTGCCGCTGGCTCACAGGGGTACTTC. Protein: CAAGSQGYF.